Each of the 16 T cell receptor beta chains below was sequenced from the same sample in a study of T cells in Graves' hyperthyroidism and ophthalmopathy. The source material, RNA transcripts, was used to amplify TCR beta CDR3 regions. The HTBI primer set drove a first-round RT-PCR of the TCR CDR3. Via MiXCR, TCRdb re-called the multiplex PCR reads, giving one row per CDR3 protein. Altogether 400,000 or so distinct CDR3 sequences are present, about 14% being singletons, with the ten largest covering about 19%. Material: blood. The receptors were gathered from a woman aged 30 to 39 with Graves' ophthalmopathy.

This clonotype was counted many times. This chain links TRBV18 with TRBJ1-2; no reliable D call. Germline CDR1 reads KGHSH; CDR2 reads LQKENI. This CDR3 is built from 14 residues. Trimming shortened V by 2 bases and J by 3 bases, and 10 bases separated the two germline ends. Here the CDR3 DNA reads TGTGCCAGCTCACCAGAAGGGTATGACTATGGCTACACCTTC. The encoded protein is CASSPEGYDYGYTF.

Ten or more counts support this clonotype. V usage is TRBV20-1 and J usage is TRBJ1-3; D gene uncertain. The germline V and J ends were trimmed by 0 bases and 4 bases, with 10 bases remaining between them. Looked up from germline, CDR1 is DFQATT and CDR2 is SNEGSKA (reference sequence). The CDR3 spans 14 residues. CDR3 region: CSAREDLAGNTIYF. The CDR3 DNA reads TGCAGTGCTAGAGAGGATCTGGCGGGAAACACCATATATTTT.

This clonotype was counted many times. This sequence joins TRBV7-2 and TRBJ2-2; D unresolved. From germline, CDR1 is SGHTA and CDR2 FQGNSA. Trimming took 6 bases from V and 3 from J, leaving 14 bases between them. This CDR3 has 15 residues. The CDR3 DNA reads TGTGCCAGCAGGCAGGACCGAAGCGACACCGGGGAGCTGTTTTTT. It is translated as CASRQDRSDTGELFF. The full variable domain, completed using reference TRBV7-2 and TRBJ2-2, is GAGVSQSPSNKVTEKGKDVELRCDPISGHTALYWYRQSLGQGLEFLIYFQGNSAPDKSGLPSDRFSAERTGGSVSTLTIQRTQQEDSAVYLCASRQDRSDTGELFFGEGSRLTVL.

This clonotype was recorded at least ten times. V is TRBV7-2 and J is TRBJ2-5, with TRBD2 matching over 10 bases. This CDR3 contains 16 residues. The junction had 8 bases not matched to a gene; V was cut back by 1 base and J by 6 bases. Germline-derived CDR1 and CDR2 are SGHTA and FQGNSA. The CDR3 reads CASSLGQRGGIKTQYF. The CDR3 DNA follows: TGTGCCAGCAGCTTAGGGCAGCGGGGGGGCATTAAGACCCAGTACTTC. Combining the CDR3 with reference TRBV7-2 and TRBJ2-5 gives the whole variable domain GAGVSQSPSNKVTEKGKDVELRCDPISGHTALYWYRQSLGQGLEFLIYFQGNSAPDKSGLPSDRFSAERTGGSVSTLTIQRTQQEDSAVYLCASSLGQRGGIKTQYFGPGTRLLVL.

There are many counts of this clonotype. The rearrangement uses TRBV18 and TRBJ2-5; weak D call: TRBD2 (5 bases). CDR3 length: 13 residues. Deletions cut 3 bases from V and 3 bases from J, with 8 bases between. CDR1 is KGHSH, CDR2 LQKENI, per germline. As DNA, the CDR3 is TGTGCCAGCTCACCCCTACTAGAAGAGACCCAGTACTTC. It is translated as CASSPLLEETQYF.

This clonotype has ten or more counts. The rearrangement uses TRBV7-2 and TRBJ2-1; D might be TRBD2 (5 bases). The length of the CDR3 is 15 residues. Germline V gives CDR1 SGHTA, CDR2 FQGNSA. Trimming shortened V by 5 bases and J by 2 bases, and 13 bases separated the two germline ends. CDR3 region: CASSPTGSAYNEQFF. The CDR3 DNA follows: TGTGCCAGCAGCCCTACGGGATCAGCCTACAATGAGCAGTTCTTC.

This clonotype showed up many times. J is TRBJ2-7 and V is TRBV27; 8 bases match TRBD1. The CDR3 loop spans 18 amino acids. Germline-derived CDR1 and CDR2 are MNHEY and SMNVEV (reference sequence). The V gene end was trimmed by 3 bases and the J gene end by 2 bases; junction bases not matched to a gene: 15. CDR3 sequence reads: CASSFITGGDHRAYEQYF. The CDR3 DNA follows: TGTGCCAGCAGTTTTATCACAGGGGGTGACCATAGGGCCTACGAGCAGTACTTC.

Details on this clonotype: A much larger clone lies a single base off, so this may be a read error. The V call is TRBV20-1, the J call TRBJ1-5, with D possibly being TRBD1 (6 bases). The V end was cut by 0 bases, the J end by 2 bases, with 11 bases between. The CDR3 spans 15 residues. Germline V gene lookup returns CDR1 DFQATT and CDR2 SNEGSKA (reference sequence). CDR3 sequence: CSARDLAGGNQPQHF. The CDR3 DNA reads TGCAGTGCTAGAGATCTGGCAGGGGGCAATCAGCCCCAGCATTTT.

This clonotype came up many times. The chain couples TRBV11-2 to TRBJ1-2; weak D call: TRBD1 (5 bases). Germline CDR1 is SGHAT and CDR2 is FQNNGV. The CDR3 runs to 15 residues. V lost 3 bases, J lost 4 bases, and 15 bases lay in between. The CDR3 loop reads CASSFPRQGVYGYTF. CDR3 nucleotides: TGTGCCAGCAGCTTTCCCCGGCAGGGAGTCTATGGCTACACCTTC.

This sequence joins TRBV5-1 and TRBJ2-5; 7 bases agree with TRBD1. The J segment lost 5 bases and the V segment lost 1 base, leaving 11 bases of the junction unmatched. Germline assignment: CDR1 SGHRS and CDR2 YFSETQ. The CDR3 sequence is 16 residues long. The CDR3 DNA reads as TGCGCCAGCAGCTTGCAACGACCGAGCAGGGGGGAGACCCAGTACTTC. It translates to CASSLQRPSRGETQYF.

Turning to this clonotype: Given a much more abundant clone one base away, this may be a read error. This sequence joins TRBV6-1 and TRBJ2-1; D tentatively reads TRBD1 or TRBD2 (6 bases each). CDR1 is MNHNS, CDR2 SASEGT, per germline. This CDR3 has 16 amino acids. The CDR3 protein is CASSQRGVLGYNGQFF. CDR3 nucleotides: TGTGCCAGCAGTCAGAGGGGGGTATTGGGCTACAATGGGCAGTTCTTC.

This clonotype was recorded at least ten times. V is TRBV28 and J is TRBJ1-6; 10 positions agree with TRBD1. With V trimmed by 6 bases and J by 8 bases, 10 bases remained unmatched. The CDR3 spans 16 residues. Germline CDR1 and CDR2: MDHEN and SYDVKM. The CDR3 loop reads CASRTGTGVQDSPLHF. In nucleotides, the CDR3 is TGTGCCAGCAGGACCGGGACAGGGGTCCAGGATTCACCCCTCCACTTT.

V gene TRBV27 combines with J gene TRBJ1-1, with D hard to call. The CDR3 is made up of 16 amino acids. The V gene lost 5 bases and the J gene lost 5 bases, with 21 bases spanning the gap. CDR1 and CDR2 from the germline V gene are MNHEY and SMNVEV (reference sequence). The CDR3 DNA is TGTGCCAGCAGTATTGCACCCCTATGGGGAGGGACTGAAGCTTTCTTT. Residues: CASSIAPLWGGTEAFF.

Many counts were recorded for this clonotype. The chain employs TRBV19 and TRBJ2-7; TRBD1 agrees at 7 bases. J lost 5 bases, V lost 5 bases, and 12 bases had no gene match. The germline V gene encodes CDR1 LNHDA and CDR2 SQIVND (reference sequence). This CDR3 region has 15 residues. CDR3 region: CASSLPGTVRNEQYF. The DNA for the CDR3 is TGTGCCAGTAGTCTACCAGGGACAGTCCGTAACGAGCAGTACTTC.

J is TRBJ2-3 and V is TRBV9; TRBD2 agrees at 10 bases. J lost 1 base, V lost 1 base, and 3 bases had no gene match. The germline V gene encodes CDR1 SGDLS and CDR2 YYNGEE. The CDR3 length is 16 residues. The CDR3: CASSVSTSGGTDTQYF. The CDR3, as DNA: TGTGCCAGCAGCGTAAGCACTAGCGGGGGCACAGATACGCAGTATTTT.

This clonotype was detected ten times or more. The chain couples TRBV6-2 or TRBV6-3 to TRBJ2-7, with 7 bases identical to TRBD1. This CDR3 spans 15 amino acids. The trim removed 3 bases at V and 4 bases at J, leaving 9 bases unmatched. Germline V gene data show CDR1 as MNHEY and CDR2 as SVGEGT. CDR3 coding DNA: TGTGCCAGCAGTTATCTCGACAGGGCGAGATACGAGCAGTACTTC. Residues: CASSYLDRARYEQYF.